This entry lists 25 T cell receptor beta chains sequenced from one sample in a study of T-cell memory formation after mild COVID-19. One entry per CDR3 protein, called by TCRdb with MiXCR from the 5' RACE reads. This sample has about 280,000 distinct CDR3 sequences, with roughly 8% found just once. The material sequenced was PBMCs or a T cell subset sorted from them (not recorded which). Source of these receptors: a man younger than 35 who had mild COVID-19 (a few samples of this study predate the infection). Cell type and time point are not known.

Only a few counts were recorded for this clonotype. This chain connects TRBV12-3 or TRBV12-4 to TRBJ1-5, with 7 positions matching TRBD1. The V gene end was trimmed by 2 bases and the J gene end by 7 bases; junction bases not matched to a gene: 2. The CDR3 covers 13 residues. The DNA of the CDR3 is TGTGCCAGCAGTTTAAGGGGGCGGCAGCCCCAGCATTTT. Protein product: CASSLRGRQPQHF.

This clonotype was observed a few times. The CDR3 DNA sequence: TGCAGTGCAGGGGAAGAACTCTACGAGCAGTACTTC. This encodes CSAGEELYEQYF. This chain links TRBV20-1 with TRBJ2-7; possibly TRBD1 for D (5 bases). V was cut by 6 bases and J by 3 bases, with 12 bases left in between. The germline gives CDR1 DFQATT, CDR2 SNEGSKA (reference sequence). This CDR3 region has 12 residues.

The chain couples TRBV18 to TRBJ1-1; 7 nucleotides match TRBD1. Germline CDR1 and CDR2: KGHSH and LQKENI. CDR3 length: 14 residues. Trimming at V came to 6 bases and at J to 6 bases, leaving 10 bases not matched to a gene. CDR3 amino acids: CASSPRDSRPEAFF. In nucleotides, the CDR3 is TGTGCCAGCTCCCCTAGGGACAGTAGGCCTGAAGCTTTCTTT. Filled out from reference TRBV18 and TRBJ1-1, the complete variable domain reads NAGVMQNPRHLVRRRGQEARLRCSPMKGHSHVYWYRQLPEEGLKFMVYLQKENIIDESGMPKERFSAEFPKEGPSILRIQQVVRGDSAAYFCASSPRDSRPEAFFGQGTRLTVV.

This clonotype turned up a few times. The chain carries TRBV7-2 and TRBJ1-1, with a weak D call TRBD1 (5 bases). The CDR3 contains 16 residues. Germline-derived CDR1 and CDR2 are SGHTA and FQGNSA. V was shortened by 2 bases and J by 0 bases, with 13 bases between the two germline ends. The CDR3 region has the DNA TGTGCCAGCAGCTTATTTGCACAGGCCTTGAACACTGAAGCTTTCTTT. Protein product: CASSLFAQALNTEAFF.

This clonotype was detected a few times. The chain links TRBV5-6 to TRBJ1-4; 7 bases are shared with TRBD1. V lost 5 bases, J lost 5 bases, and 6 bases stayed unmatched. Germline assignment: CDR1 SGHDT and CDR2 YYEEEE. The CDR3 totals 14 residues. CDR3 region: CASRTGHWNEKLFF. CDR3 nucleotides: TGTGCCAGCAGGACAGGGCATTGGAATGAAAAACTGTTTTTT.

This chain uses TRBV4-1 with TRBJ1-5; D is perhaps TRBD1 (5 bases). The CDR3 consists of 15 residues. The ends were cut back, 0 bases at V and 4 bases at J, with 10 bases in the middle. Germline V CDR1 and CDR2: MGHRA, YSYEKL. DNA for the CDR3: TGCGCCAGCAGCCAAGACTCAGGGCGTAATCAGCCCCAGCATTTT. It encodes CASSQDSGRNQPQHF.

This clonotype was found many times. This chain links TRBV20-1 with TRBJ1-5, with 8 bases aligning to TRBD1. This CDR3 has 12 residues. Germline V gene lookup returns CDR1 DFQATT and CDR2 SNEGSKA (reference sequence). Trimming took 3 bases from V and 7 from J; bases not matched to a gene: 2. The CDR3 bases are TGCAGTGCTAGGACAGGGGAACAGCCCCAGCATTTT. Its protein product is CSARTGEQPQHF.

This clonotype was counted only a few times. The chain is built from TRBV6-4 and TRBJ1-6, with D unclear. V was clipped by 7 bases and J by 0 bases, with 10 bases between them. There are 15 residues in the CDR3. The germline V gene encodes CDR1 MRHNA and CDR2 SNTAGT. CDR3 amino acids: CASTSGSSYNSPLHF. As DNA, the CDR3 is TGTGCCAGCACCTCCGGAAGCTCCTATAATTCACCCCTCCACTTT.

This clonotype came up many times. The rearrangement links TRBV18 to TRBJ1-1; a weak D match, TRBD1 (5 bases). This CDR3 spans 13 amino acids. Trimming shortened V by 6 bases and J by 0 bases, and 8 bases separated the two germline ends. In germline, CDR1 is KGHSH, CDR2 LQKENI. The CDR3 DNA sequence: TGTGCCAGCTCGCCGACAGTGAACACTGAAGCTTTCTTT. Translated, it gives CASSPTVNTEAFF.

This clonotype appeared a few times. CDR3 nucleotide sequence: TGCAGTGCTACCCGGACAGTAGGCGGTCAGCCCCAGCATTTT. This gives the protein CSATRTVGGQPQHF. This chain uses TRBV20-1 with TRBJ1-5; D may be TRBD1 (6 bases). Germline V lookup: CDR1 DFQATT, CDR2 SNEGSKA (reference sequence). The length of the CDR3 is 14 residues. V was cut by 4 bases and J by 6 bases, with 16 bases left in between.

This clonotype has just a few counts. The chain couples TRBV2 to TRBJ1-2; maybe TRBD1 (6 bases). The CDR3 contains 12 residues. The germline V gene encodes CDR1 SNHLY and CDR2 FYNNEI. V was trimmed by 4 bases and J by 5 bases, leaving 8 bases between them. For the CDR3, the DNA is TGTGCCAGCAGTGGGGACATTTATGGCTACACCTTC. This codes for CASSGDIYGYTF.

This clonotype was seen only a few times. The chain links TRBV12-3 or TRBV12-4 to TRBJ2-1, with 13 bases aligning to TRBD2. Trimming removed 3 bases from V and 8 bases from J; junction bases left unmatched: 1. The length of the CDR3 is 14 residues. For the CDR3, the DNA is TGTGCCAGCAGTTTTACTAGCGGGGGGGATGAGCAGTTCTTC. Residues: CASSFTSGGDEQFF.

This clonotype was observed a few times. This rearrangement joins TRBV6-2 or TRBV6-3 to TRBJ2-1; no reliable D call. The germline V gene encodes CDR1 MNHEY and CDR2 SVGEGT. Trimming cost V 5 bases and J 0 bases, with 8 bases left between them. The CDR3 runs to 14 residues. CDR3 sequence (DNA): TGTGCCAGCAGTACGGTCTTCTCCTACAATGAGCAGTTCTTC. Translating gives CASSTVFSYNEQFF.

This chain connects TRBV29-1 to TRBJ1-4, with no clear D. The CDR3 is made up of 15 amino acids. The germline gives CDR1 SQVTM, CDR2 ANQGSEA. With 3 bases removed from V and 2 bases from J, the gap between germline ends came to 13 bases. The CDR3 region is CSVEAGLGTNEKLFF. For the CDR3, the DNA is TGCAGCGTTGAGGCCGGATTGGGGACTAATGAAAAACTGTTTTTT.

The J gene is TRBJ2-1, the V gene TRBV12-3 or TRBV12-4; 7 bases match TRBD2. V lost 7 bases and J lost 4; bases outside the gene matches: 7. The CDR3 loop spans 14 amino acids. CDR3 in DNA: TGTGCCAGCACCTGGGGGGGGGGGTACAATGAGCAGTTCTTC. Translating gives CASTWGGGYNEQFF.

This clonotype was found a few times. The chain links TRBV6-2 or TRBV6-3 to TRBJ2-7; TRBD1 matches 8 bases. The CDR3 extends over 14 amino acids. The junction had 7 bases not matched to a gene; V was cut back by 4 bases and J by 5 bases. Germline V gives CDR1 MNHEY, CDR2 SVGEGT. CDR3 bases: TGTGCCAGCAGTTTACGACAGGGGAGACACGAGCAGTACTTC. This codes for CASSLRQGRHEQYF.

Ten or more counts support this clonotype. This sequence joins TRBV4-3 and TRBJ2-2; a weak D match, TRBD1 (6 bases). Trimming cost V 4 bases and J 9 bases, with 18 bases left between them. From germline, CDR1 is LGHNA and CDR2 YSLEER. CDR3 length: 15 residues. CDR3 sequence: CASSLLGGSQRELFF. Written as DNA, the CDR3 is TGCGCCAGCAGCCTACTTGGGGGCTCTCAGCGGGAGCTGTTTTTT.

In its sample, this clonotype was seen many times. The V and J genes are TRBV5-4 and TRBJ2-2; no clear D. The germline gives CDR1 SGHNT, CDR2 YYREEE (reference sequence). The CDR3 totals 15 residues. Trimming took 6 bases from V and 1 from J, leaving 13 bases between them. The CDR3 loop is CASTLRGRNTGELFF. In DNA, the CDR3 is TGTGCCAGCACCTTACGCGGACGGAACACCGGGGAGCTGTTTTTT.

This clonotype was seen at least ten times. J is TRBJ1-1 and V is TRBV12-3 or TRBV12-4, with a weak D call TRBD1 (5 bases). V dropped 8 bases and J dropped 3 bases, with 13 bases sitting between them. This CDR3 has 13 amino acids. This CDR3 reads CASLLRGDTEAFF. CDR3 sequence (DNA): TGTGCCAGCCTACTCCGGGGGGACACTGAAGCTTTCTTT.

This clonotype has just a few counts. The chain's CDR3 is CARRTGRQQPQHF. Here the CDR3 DNA reads TGCGCCAGGCGGACAGGGAGGCAGCAGCCCCAGCATTTT. The V gene is TRBV5-1, the J gene TRBJ1-5, with TRBD1 matching over 8 bases. This CDR3 region has 13 residues. Germline CDR1 reads SGHRS; CDR2 reads YFSETQ. Losses at the gene ends were 8 bases for V and 7 bases for J; bases not matched to a gene: 8. Based on the CDR3 plus reference TRBV5-1 and TRBJ1-5, the full variable domain is KAGVTQTPRYLIKTRGQQVTLSCSPISGHRSVSWYQQTPGQGLQFLFEYFSETQRNKGNFPGRFSGRQFSNSRSEMNVSTLELGDSALYLCARRTGRQQPQHFGDGTRLSIL.

This clonotype was recorded a few times. J is TRBJ1-5 and V is TRBV20-1, with 8 bases lining up with TRBD1. CDR3 length: 15 residues. The trim removed 0 bases at V and 2 bases at J, leaving 3 bases unmatched. Germline assignment: CDR1 DFQATT and CDR2 SNEGSKA (reference sequence). CDR3 sequence reads: CSARDPGQGNQPQHF. In DNA, the CDR3 is TGCAGTGCTAGAGACCCGGGACAGGGCAATCAGCCCCAGCATTTT.

The genes are TRBV7-9 and TRBJ2-1; TRBD1 agrees at 7 bases. The germline V gene encodes CDR1 SEHNR and CDR2 FQNEAQ (reference sequence). V trimming: 5 bases; J trimming: 8 bases; junction bases outside the gene matches: 6. CDR3 length: 13 amino acids. The CDR3 reads CASSPTGRDEQFF. The CDR3, as DNA: TGTGCCAGCAGCCCGACAGGGCGGGATGAGCAGTTCTTC.

The rearrangement joins TRBV4-1 to TRBJ2-7; TRBD1 might be the D (6 bases). The germline gives CDR1 MGHRA, CDR2 YSYEKL. V was cut by 0 bases and J by 4 bases, with 13 bases left in between. The CDR3 runs to 15 residues. The CDR3: CASSQEVFQGYEQYF. The DNA for the CDR3 is TGCGCCAGCAGCCAAGAGGTTTTCCAGGGGTACGAGCAGTACTTC.

V usage is TRBV6-1 and J usage is TRBJ1-1, with D possibly being TRBD1 (6 bases). The CDR3 consists of 16 residues. The V end lost 7 bases, the J end lost 1 base, and 19 bases lay between the germline ends. Germline values: CDR1 MNHNS, CDR2 SASEGT. This CDR3 is CASNFYVGGANTEAFF. The CDR3 region has the DNA TGTGCCAGCAACTTCTACGTGGGGGGGGCGAACACTGAAGCTTTCTTT.

This clonotype was seen only a few times. The CDR3 loop is CASSYSPTGGYNEQFF. DNA of the CDR3: TGTGCCAGCAGTTACTCCCCGACCGGGGGTTACAATGAGCAGTTCTTC. The chain employs TRBV6-5 and TRBJ2-1; TRBD2 is a possible D gene (6 bases). From germline, CDR1 is MNHEY and CDR2 SVGAGI. This CDR3 is 16 amino acids long. Trimming stripped 0 bases from V and 4 bases from J, with 13 bases between.